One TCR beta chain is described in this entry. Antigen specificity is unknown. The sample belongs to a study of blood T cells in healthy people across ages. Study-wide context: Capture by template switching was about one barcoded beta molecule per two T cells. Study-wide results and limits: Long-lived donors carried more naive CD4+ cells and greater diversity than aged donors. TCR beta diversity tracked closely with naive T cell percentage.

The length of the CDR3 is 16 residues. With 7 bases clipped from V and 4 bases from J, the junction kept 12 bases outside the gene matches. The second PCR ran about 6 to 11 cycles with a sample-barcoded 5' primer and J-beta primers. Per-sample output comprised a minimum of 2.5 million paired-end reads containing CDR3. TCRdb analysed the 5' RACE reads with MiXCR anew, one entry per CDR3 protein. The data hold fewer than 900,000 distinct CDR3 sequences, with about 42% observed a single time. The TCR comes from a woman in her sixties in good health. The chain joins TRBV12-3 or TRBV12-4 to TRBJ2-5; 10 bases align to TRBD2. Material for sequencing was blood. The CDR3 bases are TGTGCCAGCAAGTTTAGCCTAGCGGGGGCAGGAGAGACCCAGTACTTC. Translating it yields CASKFSLAGAGETQYF.